What follows describes a single T cell receptor beta chain. The record originates from a study of blood T cell repertoires in COVID-19. Study as a whole: COVID-19 samples collected from the United States, Italy and Spain covered acute and convalescent phases. Nucleic acid was either cDNA or gDNA, and it came from T cells, B-cell-depleted T cells, or PBMCs.

The CDR3 is 13 amino acids. Trimming removed 5 bases at V and 11 bases at J, with 18 bases between. The germline CDR1 and CDR2 sequences are SGHTA and FQGTGA. Original methodology: For nucleated cells, counts were estimated from reference gene primer amplification. Libraries were prepared by immunoSEQ multiplex PCR; TCRdb keeps only in-frame clonotypes and omits some of them. The DNA gave D and trimming, while V, J and clone size come from that table. The sample yields 30,000 or so clones, roughly 88% seen once. Sequencing input: peripheral blood. The sequence was collected from a human donor in a cohort sampled during active COVID-19. This chain links TRBV7-3 with TRBJ1-1; D possibly corresponds to TRBD1 (5 bases). This CDR3 reads CASSPGGGRAAFF. The CDR3 bases are TGTGCCAGCAGCCCAGGCGGCGGCAGGGCGGCTTTCTTT.